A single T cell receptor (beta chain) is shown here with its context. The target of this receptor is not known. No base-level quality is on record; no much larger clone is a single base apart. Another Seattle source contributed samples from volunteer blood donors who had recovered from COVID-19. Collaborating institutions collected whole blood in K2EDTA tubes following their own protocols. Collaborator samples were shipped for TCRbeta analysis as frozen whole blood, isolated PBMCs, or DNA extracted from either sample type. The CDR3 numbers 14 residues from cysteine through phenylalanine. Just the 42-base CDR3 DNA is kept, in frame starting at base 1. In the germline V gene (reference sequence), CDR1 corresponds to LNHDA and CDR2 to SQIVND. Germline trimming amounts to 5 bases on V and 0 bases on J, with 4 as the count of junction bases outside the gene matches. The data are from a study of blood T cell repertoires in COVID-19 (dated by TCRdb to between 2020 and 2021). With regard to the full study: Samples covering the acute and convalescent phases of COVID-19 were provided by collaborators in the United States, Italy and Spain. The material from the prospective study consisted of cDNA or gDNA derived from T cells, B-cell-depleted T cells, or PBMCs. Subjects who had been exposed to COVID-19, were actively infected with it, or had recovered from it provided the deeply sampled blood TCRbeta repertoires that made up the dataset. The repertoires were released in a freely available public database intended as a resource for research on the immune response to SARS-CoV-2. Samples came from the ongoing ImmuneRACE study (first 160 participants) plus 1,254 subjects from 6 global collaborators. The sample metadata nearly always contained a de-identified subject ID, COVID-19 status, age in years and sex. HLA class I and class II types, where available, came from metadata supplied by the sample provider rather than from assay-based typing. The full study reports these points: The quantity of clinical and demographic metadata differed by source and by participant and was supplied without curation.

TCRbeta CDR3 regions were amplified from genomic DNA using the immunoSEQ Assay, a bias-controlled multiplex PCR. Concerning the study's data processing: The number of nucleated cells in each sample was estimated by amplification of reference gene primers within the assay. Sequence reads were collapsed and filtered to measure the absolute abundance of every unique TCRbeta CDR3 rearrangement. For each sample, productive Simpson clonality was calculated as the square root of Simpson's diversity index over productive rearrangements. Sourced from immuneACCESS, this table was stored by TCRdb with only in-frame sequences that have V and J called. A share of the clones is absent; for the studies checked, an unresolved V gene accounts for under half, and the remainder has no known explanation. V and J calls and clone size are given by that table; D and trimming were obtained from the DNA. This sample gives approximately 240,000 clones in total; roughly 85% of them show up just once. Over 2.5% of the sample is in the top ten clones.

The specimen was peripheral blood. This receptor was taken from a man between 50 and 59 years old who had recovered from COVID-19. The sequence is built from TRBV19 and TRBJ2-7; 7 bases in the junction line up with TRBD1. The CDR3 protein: CASSLTGSSYEQYF. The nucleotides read TGTGCCAGTAGTTTGACAGGGAGCTCCTACGAGCAGTACTTC.